This T cell receptor (beta chain) emerged from a study of blood T cell repertoires in COVID-19. Overall study: Nucleic acid was either cDNA or gDNA, and it came from T cells, B-cell-depleted T cells, or PBMCs.

This clone came up once. The CDR3 loop spans 15 amino acids. The germline V gene encodes CDR1 SGHTA and CDR2 FQGNSA. The V and J ends lost 2 bases and 7 bases respectively, with 18 bases between them. Some clones are missing from TCRdb's copy, which holds only in-frame ones; the method was immunoSEQ multiplex PCR. The repertoire has about 35,000 clones, over 80% of them found once; the top ten carry over 9.5%. This TCR derives from an elderly man with active COVID-19. Material for sequencing was peripheral blood. The V gene is TRBV7-2, the J gene TRBJ2-7; the D gene is possibly TRBD2 (6 bases). In DNA, the CDR3 is TGTGCCAGCAGCTTAATGACGGGAGTTGAGAAAGAGCAGTACTTC. This gives the protein CASSLMTGVEKEQYF.